These T cell receptor beta chains were read from a single sample in a study of radiotherapy plus CTLA-4 blockade in lung cancer. Sequenced by immunoSEQ multiplex PCR; TCRdb stores in-frame clones only, minus some. The sample holds tens of thousands of clones; around 76% are singletons and the top ten take more than 3.5%. Sequenced material: peripheral blood, taken from a patient treated with radiotherapy plus ipilimumab. The receptor source for this set is a human donor with non-small cell lung cancer who had a partial response to radiotherapy plus ipilimumab. Some clones in this sample may be carry-over from other donors' samples. Each CDR3 is given with its conserved first and last residue. A D gene is named only where the DNA matches it firmly. The size of a clone is reported for some rows only, either as once, few or many, or as a class for expanded clones.

d_gene	abundance	v_gene	j_gene	CDR3nt	CDR3aa
NA	NA	TRBV21-1	TRBJ2-7	TGTGCCAGCAGCAAAGGTGGGGTGGAGGCACAGGGCTATTCCTACGAGCAGTACTTC	CASSKGGVEAQGYSYEQYF
NA	NA	TRBV28	TRBJ2-3	TGTGCCAGCAGTCCACCTAGCCGGGGGAAAGATACGCAGTATTTT	CASSPPSRGKDTQYF
TRBD1	few	TRBV19	TRBJ1-1	TGTGCCAGTAGTATAGGGCCAGGGGGAATGAACACTGAAGCTTTCTTT	CASSIGPGGMNTEAFF
NA	NA	TRBV7-3	TRBJ1-6	TGTGCCAGCAGCGATGCGGGGAATTCACCCCTCCACTTT	CASSDAGNSPLHF
TRBD2	NA	TRBV27	TRBJ2-6	TGTGCCAGCAGCTCCCGAGGGACTACTGGGGCCAACGTCCTGACTTTC	CASSSRGTTGANVLTF
TRBD2	NA	TRBV19	TRBJ2-1	TGTGCCAGTACCCCTCGAGGGACTAGCGGGAGGGCCGGCTACAATGAGCAGTTCTTC	CASTPRGTSGRAGYNEQFF
TRBD1	NA	TRBV7-3	TRBJ1-1	TGTGCCAGCAGGTCTGCAGGGGGGATGAACACTGAAGCTTTCTTT	CASRSAGGMNTEAFF
NA	NA	TRBV19	TRBJ2-3	TGTGCCAGTAGGAAGGGGCAGACAGATACGCAGTATTTT	CASRKGQTDTQYF
NA	NA	TRBV27	TRBJ1-6	TGTGCCAGCGGCCTTTACGGGTCTGCAAATTCACCCCTCCACTTT	CASGLYGSANSPLHF
TRBD2	NA	TRBV9	TRBJ2-3	TGTGCCAGCAGCGTTACGAGCGGGGTCTGGGGGACAGATACGCAGTATTTT	CASSVTSGVWGTDTQYF